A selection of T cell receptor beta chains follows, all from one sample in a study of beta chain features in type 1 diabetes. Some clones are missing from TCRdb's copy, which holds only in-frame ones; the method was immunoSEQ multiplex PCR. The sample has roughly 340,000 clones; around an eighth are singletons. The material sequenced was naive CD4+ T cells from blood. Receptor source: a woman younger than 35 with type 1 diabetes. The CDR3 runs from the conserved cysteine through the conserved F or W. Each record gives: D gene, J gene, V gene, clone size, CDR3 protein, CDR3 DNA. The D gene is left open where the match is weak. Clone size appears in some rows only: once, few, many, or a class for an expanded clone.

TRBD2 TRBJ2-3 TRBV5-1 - CASSLAVTSGLTDTQYF TGCGCCAGCAGCTTGGCCGTGACTAGCGGATTGACAGATACGCAGTATTTT
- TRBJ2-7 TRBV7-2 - CASSLVEDEQYF TGTGCCAGCAGCTTAGTGGAGGACGAGCAGTACTTC
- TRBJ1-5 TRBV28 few CASSSPGGSNQPQHF TGTGCCAGCAGTTCACCCGGGGGGAGCAATCAGCCCCAGCATTTT
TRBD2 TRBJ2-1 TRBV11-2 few CASSPGVAGGSEQFF TGTGCCAGCAGCCCCGGGGTAGCGGGAGGGTCTGAGCAGTTCTTC
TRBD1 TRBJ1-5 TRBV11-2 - CASSPGQGGQPQHF TGTGCCAGCAGCCCTGGACAGGGTGGACAGCCCCAGCATTTT
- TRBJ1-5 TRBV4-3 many CASSQDRDQPQHF TGCGCCAGCAGCCAAGATCGAGATCAGCCCCAGCATTTT
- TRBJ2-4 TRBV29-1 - CSVAAGAKNIQYF TGCAGCGTTGCGGCAGGAGCCAAAAACATTCAGTACTTC
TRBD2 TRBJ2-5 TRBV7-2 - CASSLEAGVGETQYF TGTGCCAGCAGCTTAGAAGCGGGAGTCGGGGAGACCCAGTACTTC
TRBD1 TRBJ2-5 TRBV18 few CASSPPGTGGETQYF TGTGCCAGCTCACCACCCGGGACAGGGGGAGAGACCCAGTACTTC
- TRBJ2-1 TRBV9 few CASSVEADNEQFF TGTGCCAGCAGCGTAGAGGCGGACAATGAGCAGTTCTTC
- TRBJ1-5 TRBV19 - CASRSSNQPQHF TGTGCCAGTAGGTCGAGCAATCAGCCCCAGCATTTT
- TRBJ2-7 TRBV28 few CASSLNRYEQYF TGTGCCAGCAGTTTAAATCGCTACGAGCAGTACTTC
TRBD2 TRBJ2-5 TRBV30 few CAWSTRRTSGSGETQYF TGTGCCTGGAGTACTCGCCGGACTAGCGGGAGTGGAGAGACCCAGTACTTC
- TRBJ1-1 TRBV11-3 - CASSLRGSVAFF TGTGCCAGCAGCCTAAGGGGGTCAGTGGCTTTCTTT
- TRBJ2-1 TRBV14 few CASSQVVLGLSYNEQFF TGTGCCAGCAGCCAAGTGGTCCTTGGACTCTCCTACAATGAGCAGTTCTTC
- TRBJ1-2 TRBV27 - CASSLQQGVGGYTF TGTGCCAGCAGTCTGCAACAGGGAGTCGGTGGCTACACCTTC
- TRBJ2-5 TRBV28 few CASLWGAGETQYF TGTGCCAGCCTTTGGGGAGCGGGAGAGACCCAGTACTTC
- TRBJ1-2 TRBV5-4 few CASSFVQDGYTF TGTGCCAGCAGCTTTGTACAGGATGGCTACACCTTC
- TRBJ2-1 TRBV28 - CASSEDRLQFF TGTGCCAGCAGTGAAGACAGGCTGCAGTTCTTC
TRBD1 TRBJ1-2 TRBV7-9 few CASSFAEGQVYGYTF TGTGCCAGCAGCTTCGCCGAGGGACAGGTCTATGGCTACACCTTC
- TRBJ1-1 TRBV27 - CASSLRENTEAFF TGTGCCAGCAGTTTGAGAGAGAACACTGAAGCTTTCTTT